This T cell receptor (beta chain) was obtained from a study of blood T cell repertoires in COVID-19. Across the study: COVID-19 samples, acute and convalescent, were from the United States, Italy and Spain. PBMCs, B-cell-depleted T cells, or T cells were the source of the cDNA or gDNA that made up the material.

The authors' processing: Scientists estimated how many nucleated cells there were by amplifying reference gene primers. The data were produced by immunoSEQ multiplex PCR, yet TCRdb's version contains in-frame clones alone and is incomplete. V and J calls and clone size follow that table, whereas D and trimming were derived from the DNA. The data hold 84,000 or so clones, with about 80% observed a single time. V was clipped by 3 bases and J by 2 bases, with 14 bases between them. Germline V gives CDR1 KGHSH, CDR2 LQKENI. The CDR3 loop spans 16 amino acids. The sample taken for sequencing was peripheral blood. The rearrangement uses TRBV18 and TRBJ1-3; no definite D call. This TCR was recovered from a human donor in a cohort sampled during active COVID-19. The CDR3 sequence is CASSPEADPTGNTIYF. CDR3 nucleotides: TGTGCCAGCTCACCGGAGGCCGATCCCACTGGAAACACCATATATTTT.